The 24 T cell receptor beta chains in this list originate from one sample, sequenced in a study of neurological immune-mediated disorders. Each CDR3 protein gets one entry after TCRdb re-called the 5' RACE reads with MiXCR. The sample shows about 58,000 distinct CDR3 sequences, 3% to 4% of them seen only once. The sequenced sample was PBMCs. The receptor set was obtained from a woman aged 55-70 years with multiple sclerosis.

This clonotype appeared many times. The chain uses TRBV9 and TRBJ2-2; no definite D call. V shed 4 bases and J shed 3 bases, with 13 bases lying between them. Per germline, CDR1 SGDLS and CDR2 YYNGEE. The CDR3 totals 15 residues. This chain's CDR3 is CASSRTAAYTGELFF. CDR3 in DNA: TGTGCCAGCAGCAGAACAGCCGCTTACACCGGGGAGCTGTTTTTT.

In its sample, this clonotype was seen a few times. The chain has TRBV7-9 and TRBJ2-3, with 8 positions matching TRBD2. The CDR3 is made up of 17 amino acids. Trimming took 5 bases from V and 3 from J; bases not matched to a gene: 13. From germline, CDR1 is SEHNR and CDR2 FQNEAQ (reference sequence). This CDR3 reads CASSPGARTGGTDTQYF. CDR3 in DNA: TGTGCCAGCAGCCCCGGGGCACGGACGGGGGGGACAGATACGCAGTATTTT.

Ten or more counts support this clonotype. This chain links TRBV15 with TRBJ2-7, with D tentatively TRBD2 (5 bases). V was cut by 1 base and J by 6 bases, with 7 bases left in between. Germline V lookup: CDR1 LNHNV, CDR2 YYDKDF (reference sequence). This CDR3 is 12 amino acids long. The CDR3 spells CATSRAGFEQYF. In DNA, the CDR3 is TGTGCCACCAGCAGAGCGGGGTTCGAGCAGTACTTC.

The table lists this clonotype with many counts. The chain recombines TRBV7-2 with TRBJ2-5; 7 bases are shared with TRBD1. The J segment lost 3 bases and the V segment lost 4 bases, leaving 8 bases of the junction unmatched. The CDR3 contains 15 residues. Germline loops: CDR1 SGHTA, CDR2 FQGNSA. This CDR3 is CASSWVTGTKETQYF. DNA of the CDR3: TGTGCCAGCAGCTGGGTGACAGGGACAAAAGAGACCCAGTACTTC.

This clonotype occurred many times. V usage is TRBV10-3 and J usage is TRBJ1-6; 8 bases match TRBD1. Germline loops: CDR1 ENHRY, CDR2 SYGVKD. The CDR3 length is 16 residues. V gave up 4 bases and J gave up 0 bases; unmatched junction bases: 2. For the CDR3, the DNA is TGTGCCATCAGTGGGGACAGGAGCTCCTATAATTCACCCCTCCACTTT. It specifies CAISGDRSSYNSPLHF.

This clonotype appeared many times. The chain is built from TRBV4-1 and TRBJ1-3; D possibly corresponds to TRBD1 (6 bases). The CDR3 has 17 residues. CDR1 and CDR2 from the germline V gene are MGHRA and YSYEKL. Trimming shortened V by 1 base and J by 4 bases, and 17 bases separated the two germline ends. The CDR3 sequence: CASSQGPGQQRGNTIYF. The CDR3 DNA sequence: TGCGCCAGCAGCCAAGGACCGGGACAACAACGAGGAAACACCATATATTTT.

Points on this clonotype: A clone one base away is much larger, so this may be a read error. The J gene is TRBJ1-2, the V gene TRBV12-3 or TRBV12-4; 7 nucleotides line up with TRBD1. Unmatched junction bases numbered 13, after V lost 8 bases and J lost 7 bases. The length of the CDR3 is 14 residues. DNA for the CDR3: TGTGCCAGCGCAACCCACGGGTACAGGGGTGGCTACACCTTC. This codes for CASATHGYRGGYTF.

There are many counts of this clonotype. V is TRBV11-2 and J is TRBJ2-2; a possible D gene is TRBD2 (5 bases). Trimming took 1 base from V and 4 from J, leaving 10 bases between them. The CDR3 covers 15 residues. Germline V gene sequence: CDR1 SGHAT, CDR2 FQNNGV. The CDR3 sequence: CASSLVRARTGELFF. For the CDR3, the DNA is TGTGCCAGCAGCTTAGTGAGGGCGCGCACCGGGGAGCTGTTTTTT.

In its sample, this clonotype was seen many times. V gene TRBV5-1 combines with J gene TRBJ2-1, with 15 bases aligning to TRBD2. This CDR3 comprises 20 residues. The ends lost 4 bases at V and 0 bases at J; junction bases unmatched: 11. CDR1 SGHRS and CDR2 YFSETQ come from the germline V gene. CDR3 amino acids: CASSPWTSGRAHNSYNEQFF. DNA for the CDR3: TGCGCCAGCAGCCCCTGGACTAGCGGGAGGGCCCACAACTCCTACAATGAGCAGTTCTTC.

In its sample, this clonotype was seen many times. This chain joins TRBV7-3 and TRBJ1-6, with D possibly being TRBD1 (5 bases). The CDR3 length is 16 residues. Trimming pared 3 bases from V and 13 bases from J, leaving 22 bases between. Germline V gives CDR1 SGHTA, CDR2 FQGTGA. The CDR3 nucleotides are TGTGCCAGCAGCTTGGCCTTTTGGGGATCCGGGGCGCCCCTCCACTTT. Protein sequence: CASSLAFWGSGAPLHF.

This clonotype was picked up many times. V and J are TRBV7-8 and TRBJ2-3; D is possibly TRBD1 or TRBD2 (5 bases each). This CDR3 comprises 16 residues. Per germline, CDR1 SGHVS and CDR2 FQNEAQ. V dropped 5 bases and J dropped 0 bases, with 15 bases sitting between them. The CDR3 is CASSPTGGPSTDTQYF. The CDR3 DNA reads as TGTGCCAGCAGCCCTACTGGGGGACCTAGCACAGATACGCAGTATTTT. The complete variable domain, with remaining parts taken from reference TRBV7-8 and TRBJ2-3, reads GAGVSQSPRYKVAKRGQDVALRCDPISGHVSLFWYQQALGQGPEFLTYFQNEAQLDKSGLPSDRFFAERPEGSVSTLKIQRTQQEDSAVYLCASSPTGGPSTDTQYFGPGTRLTVL.

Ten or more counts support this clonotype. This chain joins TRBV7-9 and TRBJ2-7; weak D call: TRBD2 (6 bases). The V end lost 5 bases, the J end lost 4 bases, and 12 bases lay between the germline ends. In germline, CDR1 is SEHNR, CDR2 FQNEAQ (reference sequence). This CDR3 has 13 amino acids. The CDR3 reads CASSGGGIYEQYF. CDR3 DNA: TGTGCCAGCAGCGGCGGCGGGATTTACGAGCAGTACTTC.

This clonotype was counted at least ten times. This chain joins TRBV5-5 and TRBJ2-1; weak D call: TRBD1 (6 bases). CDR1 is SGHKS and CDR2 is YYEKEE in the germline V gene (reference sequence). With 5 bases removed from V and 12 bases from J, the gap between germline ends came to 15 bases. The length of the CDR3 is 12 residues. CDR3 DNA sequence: TGTGCCAGCAGTCAGACAGGCGAGGTGCAGTTCTTC. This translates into CASSQTGEVQFF.

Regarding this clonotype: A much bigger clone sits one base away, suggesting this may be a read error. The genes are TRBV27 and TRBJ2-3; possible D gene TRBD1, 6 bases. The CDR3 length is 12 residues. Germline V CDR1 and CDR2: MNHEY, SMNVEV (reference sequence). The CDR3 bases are TGTGACAGCAGTTTAGTAGGGGGTACGCAGTATTTT. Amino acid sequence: CDSSLVGGTQYF.

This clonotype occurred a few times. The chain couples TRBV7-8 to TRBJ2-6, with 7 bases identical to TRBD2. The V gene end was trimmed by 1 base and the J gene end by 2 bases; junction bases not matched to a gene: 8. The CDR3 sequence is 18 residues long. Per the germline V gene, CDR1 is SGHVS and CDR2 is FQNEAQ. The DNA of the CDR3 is TGTGCCAGCAGCTTAGTTACAGGAAGCGGGGCTGGGGCCAACGTCCTGACTTTC. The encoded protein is CASSLVTGSGAGANVLTF.

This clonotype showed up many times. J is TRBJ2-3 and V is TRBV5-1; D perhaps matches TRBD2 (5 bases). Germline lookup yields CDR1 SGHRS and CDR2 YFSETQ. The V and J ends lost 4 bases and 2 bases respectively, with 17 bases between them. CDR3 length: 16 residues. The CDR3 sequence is CASSIPRDSNTDTQYF. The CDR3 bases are TGCGCCAGCAGCATCCCCCGGGATTCGAACACAGATACGCAGTATTTT.

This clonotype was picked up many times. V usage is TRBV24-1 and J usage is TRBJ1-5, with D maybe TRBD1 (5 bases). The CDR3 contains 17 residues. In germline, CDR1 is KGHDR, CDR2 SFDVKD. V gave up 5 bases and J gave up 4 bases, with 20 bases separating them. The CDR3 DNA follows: TGTGCCACCAGTGGGGGCATGAAGGGAAGGAATAATCAGCCCCAGCATTTT. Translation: CATSGGMKGRNNQPQHF.

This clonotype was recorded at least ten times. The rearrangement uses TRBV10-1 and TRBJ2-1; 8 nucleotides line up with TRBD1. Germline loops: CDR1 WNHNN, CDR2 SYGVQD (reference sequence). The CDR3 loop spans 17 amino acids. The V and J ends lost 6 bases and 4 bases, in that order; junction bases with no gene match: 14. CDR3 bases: TGCGCCAGCAGCCCGGACCCGCCAGGGGGCTATTACAATGAGCAGTTCTTC. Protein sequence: CASSPDPPGGYYNEQFF.

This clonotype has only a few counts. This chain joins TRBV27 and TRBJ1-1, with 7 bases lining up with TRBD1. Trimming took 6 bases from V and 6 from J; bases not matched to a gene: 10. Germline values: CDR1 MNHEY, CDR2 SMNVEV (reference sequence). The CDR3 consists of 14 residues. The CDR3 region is CASSYRGRGAEAFF. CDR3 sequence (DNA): TGTGCCAGCAGCTACAGGGGACGGGGAGCTGAAGCTTTCTTT.

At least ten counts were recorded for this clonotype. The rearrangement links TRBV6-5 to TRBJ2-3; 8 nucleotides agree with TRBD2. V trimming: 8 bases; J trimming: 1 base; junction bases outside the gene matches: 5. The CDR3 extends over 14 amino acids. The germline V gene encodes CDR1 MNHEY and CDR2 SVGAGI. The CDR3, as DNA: TGTGCCAGCTGCTTAGCGGGATGCACAGATACGCAGTATTTT. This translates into CASCLAGCTDTQYF.

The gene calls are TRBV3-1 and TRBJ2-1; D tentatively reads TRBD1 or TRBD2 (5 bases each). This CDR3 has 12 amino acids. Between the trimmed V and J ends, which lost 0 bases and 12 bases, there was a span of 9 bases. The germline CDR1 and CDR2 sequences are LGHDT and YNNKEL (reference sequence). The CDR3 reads CASSQDLRGQFF. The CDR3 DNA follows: TGTGCCAGCAGCCAAGATCTGAGGGGGCAGTTCTTC.

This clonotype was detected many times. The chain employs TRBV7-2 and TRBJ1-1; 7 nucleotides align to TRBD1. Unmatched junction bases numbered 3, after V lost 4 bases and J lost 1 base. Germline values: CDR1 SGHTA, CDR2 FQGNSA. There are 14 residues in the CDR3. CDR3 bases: TGTGCCAGCAGCTCCAGGGGGGGGAACACTGAAGCTTTCTTT. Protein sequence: CASSSRGGNTEAFF.

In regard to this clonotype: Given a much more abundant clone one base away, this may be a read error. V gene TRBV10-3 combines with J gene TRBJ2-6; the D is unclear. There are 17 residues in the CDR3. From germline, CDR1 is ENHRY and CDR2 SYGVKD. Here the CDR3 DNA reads TGTGTCACGAGAAGTGCGCAGGTCCTCTCTGGGGCCAACGTCCTGACTTTC. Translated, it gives CVTRSAQVLSGANVLTF.

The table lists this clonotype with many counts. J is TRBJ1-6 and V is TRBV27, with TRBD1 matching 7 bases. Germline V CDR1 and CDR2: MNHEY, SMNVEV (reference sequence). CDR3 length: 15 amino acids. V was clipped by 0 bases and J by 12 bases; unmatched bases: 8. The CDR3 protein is CASSLSAGRGRPLHF. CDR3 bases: TGTGCCAGCAGTTTATCAGCAGGCAGGGGGAGACCCCTCCACTTT.